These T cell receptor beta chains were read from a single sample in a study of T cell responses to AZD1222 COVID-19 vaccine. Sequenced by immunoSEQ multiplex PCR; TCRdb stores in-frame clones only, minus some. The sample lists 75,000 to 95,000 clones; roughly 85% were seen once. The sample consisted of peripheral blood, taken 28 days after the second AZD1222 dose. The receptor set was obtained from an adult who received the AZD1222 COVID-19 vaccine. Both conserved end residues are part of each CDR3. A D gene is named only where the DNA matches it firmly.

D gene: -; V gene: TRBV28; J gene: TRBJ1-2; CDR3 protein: CASSLGRWPSGYTF
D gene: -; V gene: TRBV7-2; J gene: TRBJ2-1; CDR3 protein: CASSPPRGLALVEQFF
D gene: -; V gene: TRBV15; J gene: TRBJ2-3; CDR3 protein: CATSRGTDYTDTQYF
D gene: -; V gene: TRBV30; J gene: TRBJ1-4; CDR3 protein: CAWTDTRVVEKLFF
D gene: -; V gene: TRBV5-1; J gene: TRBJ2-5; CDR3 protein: CASSLPKGTQYF
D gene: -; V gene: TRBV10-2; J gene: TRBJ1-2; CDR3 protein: CASSAGPIGYTF
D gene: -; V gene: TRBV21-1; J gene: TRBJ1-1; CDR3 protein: CASSKFSAGLNTEAFF
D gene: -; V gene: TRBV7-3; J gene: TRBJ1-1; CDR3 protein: CASSPSPGTEAFF
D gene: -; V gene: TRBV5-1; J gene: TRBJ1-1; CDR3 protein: CASTDAENTEAFF
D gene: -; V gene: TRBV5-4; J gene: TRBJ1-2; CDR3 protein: CASSLVGAGGYTF
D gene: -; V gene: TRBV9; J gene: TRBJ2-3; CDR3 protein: CASSVVPARENTQYF
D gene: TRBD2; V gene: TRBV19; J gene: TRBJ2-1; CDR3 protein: CASSKRTSGYNEQFF
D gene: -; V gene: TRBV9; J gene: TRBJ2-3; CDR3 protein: CASSVDIRGTDTQYF
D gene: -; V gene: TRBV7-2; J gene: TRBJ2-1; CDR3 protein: CASTTLSSPGRFNNEQFF
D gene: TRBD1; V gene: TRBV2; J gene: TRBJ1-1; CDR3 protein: CASSPRTGWDTEAFF
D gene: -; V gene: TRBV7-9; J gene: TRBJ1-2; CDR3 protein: CASSLDRAMGGYTF
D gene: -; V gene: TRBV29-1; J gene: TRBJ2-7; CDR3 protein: CSVCPRQGGNEQYF
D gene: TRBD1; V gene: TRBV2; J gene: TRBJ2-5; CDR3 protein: CASKFAGQGDQETQYF
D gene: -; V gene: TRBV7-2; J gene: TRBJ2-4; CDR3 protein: CASSLGSGLNIQYF
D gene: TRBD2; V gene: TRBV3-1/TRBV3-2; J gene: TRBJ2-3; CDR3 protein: CASSVGLAFSTDTQYF
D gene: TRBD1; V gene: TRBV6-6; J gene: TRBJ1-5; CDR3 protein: CASSPGQGSSNQPQHF
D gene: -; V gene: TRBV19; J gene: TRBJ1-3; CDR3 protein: CATTQGSGNTIYF
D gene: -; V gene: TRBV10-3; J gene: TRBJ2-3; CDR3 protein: CASGDATDTQYF
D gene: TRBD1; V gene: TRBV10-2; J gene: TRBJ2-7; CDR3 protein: CASSSGTGGEQYF
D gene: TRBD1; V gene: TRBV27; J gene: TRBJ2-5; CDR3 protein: CASRTMGQGTYQETQYF
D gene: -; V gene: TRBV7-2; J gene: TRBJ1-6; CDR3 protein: CASSLAWPGSSSYNSPLHF
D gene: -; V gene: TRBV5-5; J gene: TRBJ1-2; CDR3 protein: CASSLWGSNYGYTF
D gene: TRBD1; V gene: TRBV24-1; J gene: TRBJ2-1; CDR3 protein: CATSEQGAGNEQFF
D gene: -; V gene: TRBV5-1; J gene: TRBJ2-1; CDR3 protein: CASSLDTSPNEQFF
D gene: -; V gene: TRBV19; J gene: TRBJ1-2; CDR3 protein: CASTTDRYGYTF
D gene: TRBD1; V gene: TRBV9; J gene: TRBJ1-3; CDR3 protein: CASSLRQGVGNTIYF
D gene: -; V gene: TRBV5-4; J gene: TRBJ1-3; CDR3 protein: CASSLDNLSGNTIYF
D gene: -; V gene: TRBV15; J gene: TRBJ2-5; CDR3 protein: CATSRDIQGSLETQYF
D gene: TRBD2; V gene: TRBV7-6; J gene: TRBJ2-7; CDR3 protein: CASSLASSGPYEQYF
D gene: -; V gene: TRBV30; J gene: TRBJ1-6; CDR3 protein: CAWSVQRNGGSPLHF
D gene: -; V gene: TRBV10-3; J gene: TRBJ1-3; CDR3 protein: CAISDAGSQEGNTIYF
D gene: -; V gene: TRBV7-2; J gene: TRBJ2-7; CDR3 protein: CASSLGGGLYEQYF
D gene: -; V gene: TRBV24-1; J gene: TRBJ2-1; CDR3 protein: CATSDPSLLGEQFF
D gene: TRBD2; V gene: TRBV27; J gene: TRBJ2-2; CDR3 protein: CASSSRLAGAGGELFF
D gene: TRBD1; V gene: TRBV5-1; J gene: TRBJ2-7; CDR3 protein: CASSLGGQVPYEQYF
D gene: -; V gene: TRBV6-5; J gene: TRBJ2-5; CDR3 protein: CASSYSFDVETQYF
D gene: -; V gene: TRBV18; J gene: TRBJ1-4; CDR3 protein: CASSPLATNEKLFF
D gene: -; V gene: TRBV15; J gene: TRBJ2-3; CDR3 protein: CATSRDKHTDTQYF
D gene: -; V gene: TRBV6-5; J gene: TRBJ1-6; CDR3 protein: CATTGLGNSPLHF